This paragraph reports one TCR beta chain. These data come from a study of T cells after somatic rescue of genetic block. V was clipped by 11 bases and J by 11 bases, with 24 bases between them. The germline V gene has CDR1 LNHNV and CDR2 YYDKDF (reference sequence). The CDR3 totals 14 residues. This table comes from immunoSEQ multiplex PCR, and its TCRdb copy is limited to in-frame clones, with some not included. The repertoire holds roughly 70,000 clones, with roughly nine tenths as singletons. The receptor was derived from a man aged 40-49 years. The sequenced sample was peripheral blood mononuclear cells (PBMCs). The chain is built from TRBV15 and TRBJ1-4; tentatively, D is TRBD1 (6 bases). The DNA of the CDR3 is TGTGCCTCTCACCCCGGGACATCGGGGGGGAAACTGTTTTTT. Encoded protein: CASHPGTSGGKLFF.